A selection of T cell receptor beta chains follows, all from one sample in a study of blood T cell repertoires in COVID-19. Repertoires were generated with immunoSEQ multiplex PCR, while TCRdb's copy carries only in-frame clones and drops some. The sample lists 110,000 to 150,000 clones; around 80% were seen once. The specimen sequenced was peripheral blood. The receptors originated from a man between 60 and 75 years old with active or convalescent COVID-19. Both conserved end residues are part of each CDR3. Fields, in order: V gene, CDR3 length, J gene, clone size, D gene, CDR3 DNA, CDR3 protein. A D gene is named only where the DNA matches it firmly. Clone size is given for some rows only: seen once, a few or many times, or a class if the clone is expanded.

TRBV7-7	15	TRBJ2-5	-	-	TGTGCTAGCAGCTTAAGTTCGCTAGTGAGGGAGACCCAGTACTTC	CASSLSSLVRETQYF
TRBV6-5	15	TRBJ1-5	-	TRBD1	TGTGCCAGCAGTCGCGGACAGGGCGGGAGTCAGCCCCAGCATTTT	CASSRGQGGSQPQHF
TRBV6-5	11	TRBJ1-2	-	-	TGTGCCAGCAGTTCAATCTATGGCTACACCTTC	CASSSIYGYTF
TRBV7-2	14	TRBJ1-1	-	TRBD1	TGTGCCAGCAGCTCAGGACAGGGATACACTGAAGCTTTCTTT	CASSSGQGYTEAFF
TRBV15	15	TRBJ2-5	-	-	TGTGCCACTGGAGGAGAGGGGGTTACGGGGGAGACCCAGTACTTC	CATGGEGVTGETQYF
TRBV9	15	TRBJ1-4	once	TRBD1	TGTGCCAGCAGCACTCGACAGGGTTTGAGTGAAAAACTGTTTTTT	CASSTRQGLSEKLFF
TRBV7-2	14	TRBJ2-1	-	-	TGTGCCAGCAGCCCGCGGGACCGGACGAATGAGCAGTTCTTC	CASSPRDRTNEQFF
TRBV4-1	15	TRBJ2-5	-	TRBD1	TGCGCCAGCAGCCAAACAGGGGGCCCCCAAGAGACCCAGTACTTC	CASSQTGGPQETQYF
TRBV2	15	TRBJ1-6	-	-	TGTGCCAGCAGTGAGGAGGGTTTATATAATTCACCCCTCCACTTT	CASSEEGLYNSPLHF
TRBV19	17	TRBJ2-1	-	TRBD2	TGTGCCAGTAGTACCCGAGGACTAGCGGGAGGGTACAATGAGCAGTTCTTC	CASSTRGLAGGYNEQFF
TRBV7-8	17	TRBJ2-1	once	-	TGTGCCAGCAGTCTAGACTCGACAGGATACAATGAGGATGAGCAGTTCTTC	CASSLDSTGYNEDEQFF
TRBV27	16	TRBJ2-2	-	TRBD2	TGTGCCAGCAGTTTCTTAGCGGGAGACATATCCGGGGAGCTGTTTTTT	CASSFLAGDISGELFF
TRBV5-6	16	TRBJ1-2	-	-	TGTGCCAGCAGCCAATTAAACAGTATTAACTCCTATGGCTACACCTTC	CASSQLNSINSYGYTF
TRBV4-3	16	TRBJ1-2	few	-	TGCGCCAGCACCTTAGACAGCAGTAGACCTAACTATGGCTACACCTTC	CASTLDSSRPNYGYTF
TRBV27	15	TRBJ1-5	few	-	TGTGCCAGCAGTCCCACCCGCGAAGGCAATCAGCCCCAGCATTTT	CASSPTREGNQPQHF
TRBV6-5	14	TRBJ1-2	-	TRBD1	TGTGCCAGCAGCTGGGGACAGGGGACGAGTGGCTACACCTTC	CASSWGQGTSGYTF
TRBV30	13	TRBJ1-6	-	TRBD1	TGTGCCTGGAGTGGGACAGGGGGGACACCCCTCCACTTT	CAWSGTGGTPLHF
TRBV20-1	11	TRBJ1-1	-	-	TGCAGTGCCCTGCCCGGCACTGAAGCTTTCTTT	CSALPGTEAFF
TRBV5-1	15	TRBJ1-4	-	TRBD1	TGCGCCAGCAGCTTGAGGACAGGGATAAATGAAAAACTGTTTTTT	CASSLRTGINEKLFF
TRBV6-6	12	TRBJ1-2	-	TRBD1	TGTGCCAGCAGTTTCCAGGGGGGTGGCTACACCTTC	CASSFQGGGYTF
TRBV24-1	16	TRBJ2-5	-	TRBD2	TGTGCCACCAGTGACTTTAGCGGGAGTGGCGTGGAGACCCAGTACTTC	CATSDFSGSGVETQYF
TRBV14	15	TRBJ1-6	once	TRBD1	TGTGCCAGCAGCCTACTTGACAGGGGAAGTTCACCCCTCCACTTT	CASSLLDRGSSPLHF
TRBV7-2	18	TRBJ2-5	-	TRBD2	TGTGCCAGCAGCTCCCTAGGACTAGCGGGAGGGCCCGACGAGACCCAGTACTTC	CASSSLGLAGGPDETQYF
TRBV30	12	TRBJ1-2	-	TRBD1	TGTGCCTGGAGTGGACAGGGTTATGGCTACACCTTC	CAWSGQGYGYTF
TRBV12-3/TRBV12-4	13	TRBJ2-3	-	-	TGTGCCAGCACAGTCCGAGGTGAAGATACGCAGTATTTT	CASTVRGEDTQYF
TRBV7-2	13	TRBJ1-5	-	-	TGTGCCAGCAGCTCGCGCCAGGATCAGCCCCAGCATTTT	CASSSRQDQPQHF
TRBV24-1	14	TRBJ2-1	-	-	TGTGCCACCAGTGAAGCCGGGACCTACAATGAGCAGTTCTTC	CATSEAGTYNEQFF
TRBV10-3	16	TRBJ1-4	-	-	TGTGCCATCAGTGACAAGATGGCGGGCCTAAATGAAAAACTGTTTTTT	CAISDKMAGLNEKLFF
TRBV7-9	14	TRBJ1-4	once	-	TGTGCCAGCAGCTTAGGACCCGCGGGCGAAAAACTGTTTTTT	CASSLGPAGEKLFF
TRBV7-2	14	TRBJ2-7	-	-	TGTGCCAGCAGCTTAGCTACTTTTATTTACGAGCAGTACTTC	CASSLATFIYEQYF
TRBV19	12	TRBJ1-4	-	-	TGTGCCACGACAGATCTTAATGAAAAACTGTTTTTT	CATTDLNEKLFF
TRBV7-9	15	TRBJ2-1	-	-	TGTGCCAGCAGCCCTAGAGGGACTCTAAACAATGAGCAGTTCTTC	CASSPRGTLNNEQFF
TRBV7-8	18	TRBJ1-2	-	TRBD1	TGTGCCAGCAGCTTAAGGGCCGGAGGACAGGGGACGTTCTATGGCTACACCTTC	CASSLRAGGQGTFYGYTF
TRBV6-4	15	TRBJ1-1	-	-	TGTGCCAGCAGTGACTCGTCCAGGGCGAACACTGAAGCTTTCTTT	CASSDSSRANTEAFF
TRBV19	17	TRBJ2-3	-	TRBD2	TGTGCCAGTAGTATACGGACTAGCGGGAGGGTGTTTGGTACGCAGTATTTT	CASSIRTSGRVFGTQYF
TRBV6-1	14	TRBJ1-1	-	-	TGTGCCAGCAGTGATTCTTCAGGGACAAGGGAAGCTTTCTTT	CASSDSSGTREAFF
TRBV3-1/TRBV3-2	16	TRBJ2-1	-	TRBD2	TGTGCCAGCAGCCAAGGAATCTCTGGCGGGGGGTATGAGCAGTTCTTC	CASSQGISGGGYEQFF
TRBV12-3/TRBV12-4	13	TRBJ1-2	-	-	TGTGCCAGCACCGACGGCAGGGGTGGAGGCTACACCTTC	CASTDGRGGGYTF